Detailed here is one T cell receptor (beta chain). The antigen remains undetermined. Germline V gene sequence: CDR1 SGHRS, CDR2 YFSETQ. Trimming at V came to 4 bases and at J to 0 bases, leaving 11 bases not matched to a gene. The CDR3 is made up of 19 amino acids. These data come from a study of OX40 agonist ivuxolimab in advanced cancers. Study-wide findings and caveats: Averaging showed that CD8+ T cells had more expanded clones than CD4+ did. At 0.1 to 3.0 mg/kg, clonal expansion of CD4+ and CD8+ blood T cells had occurred by week 6.

Systemic immunosuppression or a history of autoimmune disease excluded patients. Profiled with immunoSEQ multiplex PCR; TCRdb holds only in-frame clones, not every one. The table lists more than 60,000 clones, about 88% of them singletons. V is TRBV5-1 and J is TRBJ2-2; 11 positions match TRBD2. The origin of this receptor is an adult with an advanced solid tumor such as melanoma, head and neck, liver or kidney cancer. The specimen comprised CD4+ or CD8+ T cells sorted from blood, sampled in a trial of the OX40 agonist ivuxolimab. The CDR3 coding sequence is TGCGCCAGCAGCCAGATGAAAGCTAGCGGGAGGTCGAACACCGGGGAGCTGTTTTTT. Its protein is CASSQMKASGRSNTGELFF.